The rows below give T cell receptor beta chains drawn from one sample of a study of cytomegalovirus exposure and HLA in healthy donors. Generated by immunoSEQ multiplex PCR, the TCRdb table keeps only in-frame clones and is missing some. Of over 120,000 clones in the sample, 80% were seen once. The sequenced sample was PBMCs. The origin of the receptors is a middle-aged man in good health and CMV-seronegative. CDR3s include the opening cysteine and the closing phenylalanine or tryptophan. A D gene is named only where the DNA matches it firmly. Not every row has a clone size; where given, it reads once, few, many or a size class.

TRBJ1-1 NA TRBV7-6 NA CASSLGTGRNTEAFF TGTGCCAGCAGCTTAGGTACAGGGAGGAACACTGAAGCTTTCTTT
TRBJ2-1 NA TRBV9 TRBD1 CASSVEGAEQFF TGTGCCAGCAGCGTAGAGGGGGCTGAGCAGTTCTTC
TRBJ1-2 once TRBV27 TRBD1 CASSLYGIGTDYGYTF TGTGCCAGCAGTTTATATGGGATCGGGACAGACTATGGCTACACCTTC
TRBJ2-1 NA TRBV10-1 NA CASSRRPISSYNEQFF TGCGCCAGCAGCCGGAGACCGATTAGCTCCTACAATGAGCAGTTCTTC
TRBJ2-5 NA TRBV10-3 TRBD2 CAIGSGRATETQYF TGTGCCATAGGTAGCGGGAGGGCGACAGAGACCCAGTACTTC
TRBJ2-7 once TRBV27 TRBD2 CASSPGTSGGPSSYEQYF TGTGCCAGCAGTCCCGGGACTAGCGGGGGGCCGAGCTCCTACGAGCAGTACTTC
TRBJ2-3 NA TRBV9 NA CASSDSRGDTQYF TGTGCCAGCAGCGACTCGCGGGGCGATACGCAGTATTTT
TRBJ2-6 once TRBV19 NA CASSIPKVGAGANVLTF TGTGCCAGTAGTATCCCCAAAGTCGGGGCTGGGGCCAACGTCCTGACTTTC
TRBJ2-3 NA TRBV6-5 TRBD2 CASSSFSSGRSETQYF TGTGCCAGCAGTTCCTTTTCTAGCGGGAGGTCTGAAACGCAGTATTTT
TRBJ2-2 NA TRBV15 NA CATSREQRERAGELFF TGTGCCACCAGCAGAGAGCAACGGGAACGGGCCGGGGAGCTGTTTTTT
TRBJ2-2 NA TRBV2 TRBD1 CASSTGQGNSYTGELFF TGTGCCAGCAGTACTGGACAGGGAAACTCTTACACCGGGGAGCTGTTTTTT
TRBJ2-7 once TRBV5-1 TRBD1 CASSAGTGRTYEQYF TGCGCCAGCAGCGCGGGGACAGGTCGCACCTACGAGCAGTACTTC
TRBJ2-7 NA TRBV15 TRBD1 CATSSDRGYSYEQYF TGTGCCACCAGCAGTGACAGGGGGTATTCCTACGAGCAGTACTTC
TRBJ1-2 NA TRBV6-5 NA CASSGTQARGGYTF TGTGCCAGCAGTGGAACACAGGCTCGAGGAGGCTACACCTTC
TRBJ1-4 NA TRBV19 TRBD1 CASIDRGQLATNEKLFF TGTGCCAGTATAGATAGGGGACAGCTAGCAACTAATGAAAAACTGTTTTTT
TRBJ2-1 once TRBV11-3 TRBD1 CASSRDSLYNEQFF TGTGCCAGCAGTAGGGACAGCCTCTACAATGAGCAGTTCTTC
TRBJ2-5 NA TRBV5-6 TRBD2 CASSSWGTTLTQYF TGTGCCAGCAGCTCATGGGGGACTACCTTAACCCAGTACTTC
TRBJ1-2 NA TRBV15 NA CATGAGGVYGYTF TGTGCCACCGGGGCTGGGGGCGTCTATGGCTACACCTTC
TRBJ2-1 NA TRBV9 TRBD1 CASSVGQGTWNEQFF TGTGCCAGCAGCGTGGGACAGGGGACCTGGAATGAGCAGTTCTTC
TRBJ2-3 NA TRBV7-2 TRBD2 CASSLVLAGGRTQYF TGTGCCAGCAGCTTAGTCCTCGCCGGGGGGAGGACGCAGTATTTT
TRBJ2-2 NA TRBV7-9 TRBD1 CASSSTGKNTGELFF TGTGCCAGCAGCTCGACAGGGAAGAACACCGGGGAGCTGTTTTTT
TRBJ2-1 NA TRBV5-1 NA CASSLGRDSSYNEQFF TGCGCCAGCAGCTTGGGGCGGGATAGCTCCTACAATGAGCAGTTCTTC
TRBJ1-2 NA TRBV27 NA CASSLRRGYGYTF TGTGCCAGCAGTTTAAGGAGGGGTTATGGCTACACCTTC
TRBJ1-1 NA TRBV7-8 NA CASSLGWETEAFF TGTGCCAGCAGCTTAGGTTGGGAGACTGAAGCTTTCTTT
TRBJ2-7 NA TRBV7-9 TRBD2 CAKWTSGSYEQYF TGTGCCAAGTGGACTAGCGGATCCTACGAGCAGTACTTC
TRBJ2-1 NA TRBV7-9 NA CASSLFGGPSYNEQFF TGTGCCAGCAGCTTGTTCGGAGGCCCGTCCTACAATGAGCAGTTCTTC
TRBJ2-1 NA TRBV19 NA CASSVSSGDYNEQFF TGTGCCAGTAGTGTGAGTAGCGGAGATTACAATGAGCAGTTCTTC
TRBJ1-3 NA TRBV10-1 NA CASSEMRWLSSGNTIYF TGCGCCAGCAGTGAGATGAGGTGGTTGAGCTCTGGAAACACCATATATTTT
TRBJ1-3 few TRBV19 TRBD1 CASSNRGASGNTIYF TGTGCCAGTAGTAACAGGGGGGCCTCTGGAAACACCATATATTTT
TRBJ1-3 NA TRBV13 NA CASSLGSSTGNTIYF TGTGCCAGCAGCTTAGGGAGTTCTACTGGAAACACCATATATTTT
TRBJ2-1 NA TRBV30 NA CAWSVREGALRKEQFF TGTGCCTGGAGTGTACGCGAAGGGGCGCTTCGGAAAGAGCAGTTCTTC
TRBJ1-3 NA TRBV11-2 NA CASSPALGNTIYF TGTGCCAGCAGCCCTGCGCTGGGAAACACCATATATTTT
TRBJ2-6 NA TRBV27 TRBD1 CASSFAPSRGFLSGANVLTF TGTGCCAGCAGTTTCGCCCCCTCCAGGGGGTTCCTCTCTGGGGCCAACGTCCTGACTTTC
TRBJ1-5 few TRBV5-1 TRBD1 CASSQTGISNQPQHF TGCGCCAGCAGCCAGACAGGGATAAGCAATCAGCCCCAGCATTTT
TRBJ1-5 NA TRBV2 TRBD1 CASSGTDLGNQPQHF TGTGCCAGCAGCGGGACAGACCTGGGCAATCAGCCCCAGCATTTT
TRBJ2-1 few TRBV11-2 NA CASSLALARNEQFF TGTGCCAGCAGCTTGGCACTAGCACGTAATGAGCAGTTCTTC
TRBJ1-5 NA TRBV15 NA CATSRDPGKSQPQHF TGTGCCACCAGCAGAGATCCGGGAAAAAGTCAGCCCCAGCATTTT
TRBJ2-5 NA TRBV11-3 TRBD2 CASSLGGAGAVQETQYF TGTGCCAGCAGCTTGGGAGGAGCGGGGGCCGTCCAAGAGACCCAGTACTTC
TRBJ1-5 NA TRBV2 TRBD1 CATRDRSNQPQHF TGTGCCACACGGGACAGGAGCAATCAGCCCCAGCATTTT
TRBJ1-2 NA TRBV6-5 TRBD1 CASKGTGYSGYTF TGTGCCAGCAAAGGGACAGGGTACTCTGGCTACACCTTC
TRBJ2-1 NA TRBV5-1 TRBD1 CASSLGQGSYNEQFF TGCGCCAGCAGTTTAGGACAGGGTTCCTACAATGAGCAGTTCTTC
TRBJ1-1 NA TRBV27 NA CASSYRGTNTEAFF TGTGCCAGCAGCTACCGGGGAACGAACACTGAAGCTTTCTTT
TRBJ2-7 NA TRBV9 TRBD1 CASSPTVGTGLSEQYF TGTGCCAGCAGCCCCACCGTGGGGACAGGGCTAAGCGAGCAGTACTTC
TRBJ2-7 NA TRBV19 NA CASSTPHSSYEQYF TGTGCCAGTAGTACCCCGCACAGTTCCTACGAGCAGTACTTC
TRBJ1-1 few TRBV6-5 NA CASSAGRQNTEAFF TGTGCCAGCAGTGCGGGACGGCAGAACACTGAAGCTTTCTTT
TRBJ1-4 few TRBV30 NA CAWSKGGQGEKLFF TGTGCCTGGAGTAAGGGGGGGCAAGGTGAAAAACTGTTTTTT
TRBJ1-2 NA TRBV27 TRBD1 CASSQTGNYGYTF TGTGCCAGCAGCCAGACAGGGAACTATGGCTACACCTTC
TRBJ2-7 NA TRBV5-4 TRBD1 CASSLEGAAYEQYF TGTGCCAGCAGCTTGGAGGGGGCCGCCTACGAGCAGTACTTC
TRBJ2-1 NA TRBV5-1 NA CASSLARRGNEQFF TGCGCCAGCAGCTTGGCCAGGCGGGGTAATGAGCAGTTCTTC
TRBJ1-2 NA TRBV7-9 NA CASSEEIRGYTF TGTGCCAGCAGCGAGGAGATCCGGGGCTACACCTTC
TRBJ2-6 NA TRBV11-2 TRBD1 CASSPGTGQGAGANVLTF TGTGCCAGCAGTCCCGGGACGGGACAGGGGGCTGGGGCCAACGTCCTGACTTTC
TRBJ2-6 few TRBV15 TRBD2 CATSRDAGGTGSSGANVLTF TGTGCCACCAGCAGAGATGCGGGGGGGACTGGGAGCTCTGGGGCCAACGTCCTGACTTTC
TRBJ1-4 NA TRBV5-1 NA CASGRRETNEKLFF TGCGCCAGCGGCCGCCGGGAAACTAATGAAAAACTGTTTTTT
TRBJ1-1 once TRBV10-1 NA CASSESRPGATEAFF TGCGCCAGCAGTGAGTCGAGGCCAGGGGCTACTGAAGCTTTCTTT
TRBJ2-5 once TRBV5-1 NA CASSLTARQEETQYF TGCGCCAGCAGCTTGACGGCTAGGCAAGAAGAGACCCAGTACTTC
TRBJ1-1 NA TRBV2 NA CASSGYGRNTEAFF TGTGCCAGCAGTGGATATGGCCGGAACACTGAAGCTTTCTTT
TRBJ1-1 NA TRBV18 TRBD1 CASSPRQGVGTEAFF TGTGCCAGCTCACCACGGCAGGGGGTAGGAACTGAAGCTTTCTTT
TRBJ2-7 NA TRBV6-1 TRBD2 CASRPLAPYSYEQYF TGTGCCAGCCGACCACTAGCGCCTTACTCCTACGAGCAGTACTTC
TRBJ2-7 NA TRBV7-8 NA CASSRRVPGREQYF TGTGCCAGCAGTAGACGGGTCCCAGGGCGCGAGCAGTACTTC